The 17 T cell receptor beta chains presented below share a single source sample, sequenced in a study of pediatric ulcerative colitis. Sequenced by immunoSEQ multiplex PCR; TCRdb stores in-frame clones only, minus some. The sample lists approximately 60,000 clones; roughly nine tenths were seen once. The sequenced sample consisted of blood. Receptors were obtained from a boy aged 5-17 years with severe ulcerative colitis.

This sequence joins TRBV9 and TRBJ2-7, with no clear D. V was clipped by 3 bases and J by 1 base, with 8 bases between them. The CDR3 is made up of 13 amino acids. From germline, CDR1 is SGDLS and CDR2 YYNGEE. The CDR3 DNA follows: TGTGCCAGCAGCGGCCCCGGGTCCTACGAGCAGTACTTC. This sequence encodes CASSGPGSYEQYF.

The V and J genes are TRBV7-9 and TRBJ2-2, with TRBD1 matching over 7 bases. This CDR3 comprises 17 residues. Germline V gene data show CDR1 as SEHNR and CDR2 as FQNEAQ (reference sequence). The ends lost 1 base at V and 0 bases at J; junction bases unmatched: 5. The CDR3: CASSLGGTDANTGELFF. In DNA, the CDR3 is TGTGCCAGCAGCTTAGGGGGGACAGATGCGAACACCGGGGAGCTGTTTTTT.

This clone appeared a single time. The chain has TRBV4-1 and TRBJ2-7, with 9 positions matching TRBD2. CDR3 size: 14 residues. The germline V gene encodes CDR1 MGHRA and CDR2 YSYEKL. The junction had 2 bases not matched to a gene; V was cut back by 1 base and J by 4 bases. The CDR3 sequence is CASSQALAGYEQYF. Here the CDR3 DNA reads TGCGCCAGCAGCCAAGCACTAGCGGGTTACGAGCAGTACTTC.

The chain joins TRBV6-6 to TRBJ1-1; D remains unclear. This CDR3 is built from 14 residues. Looked up from germline, CDR1 is MNHNY and CDR2 is SVGAGI (reference sequence). Trimming cost V 0 bases and J 1 base, with 6 bases left between them. CDR3 in amino acids: CASSYSNRNTEAFF. The CDR3 DNA sequence: TGTGCCAGCAGTTACTCGAACAGGAACACTGAAGCTTTCTTT.

The V gene is TRBV6-1, the J gene TRBJ1-2, with TRBD1 matching 7 bases. Germline values: CDR1 MNHNS, CDR2 SASEGT. The CDR3 totals 16 residues. V shed 0 bases and J 5 bases; nucleotides not matched to a gene: 9. The CDR3 spells CASSEAWSGGWYGYTF. Written as DNA, the CDR3 is TGTGCCAGCAGTGAAGCGTGGTCAGGGGGGTGGTATGGCTACACCTTC.

V and J are TRBV12-2 and TRBJ2-7; TRBD2 was called by the table and not checked on the DNA. TRBV12-2 is a listed pseudogene. The CDR3 contains 16 residues. For the CDR3, the DNA is TGTGCAAGTCGCTTAGCGCAGGGGACTAGCGGCTACGAGCAGTACTTC. Amino acid sequence: CASRLAQGTSGYEQYF.

V usage is TRBV29-1 and J usage is TRBJ1-2; TRBD1 is a possible D gene (5 bases). Germline assignment: CDR1 SQVTM and CDR2 ANQGSEA. The CDR3 has 13 amino acids. Trimming removed 0 bases at V and 2 bases at J, with 7 bases between. Here the CDR3 reads CSVEEGTNYGYTF. The CDR3 nucleotides read TGCAGCGTTGAAGAGGGGACCAACTATGGCTACACCTTC.

This sequence joins TRBV7-3 and TRBJ2-1, with 9 positions matching TRBD2. The CDR3 runs 15 residues. Unmatched junction bases numbered 5, after V lost 4 bases and J lost 4 bases. CDR1 SGHTA and CDR2 FQGTGA come from the germline V gene. CDR3 amino acids: CASSSGGRVYNEQFF. For the CDR3, the DNA is TGTGCCAGCAGCTCGGGCGGGAGGGTTTACAATGAGCAGTTCTTC.

This chain links TRBV7-9 with TRBJ1-1; the match to TRBD1 covers 10 bases. V dropped 5 bases and J dropped 4; count of bases not matched to a gene: 7. CDR3 length equals 15 residues. Germline V gene sequence: CDR1 SEHNR, CDR2 FQNEAQ (reference sequence). This chain's CDR3 is CASSRGQGGLTEAFF. DNA for the CDR3: TGTGCCAGCAGCCGCGGACAGGGGGGCCTCACTGAAGCTTTCTTT.

This chain links TRBV5-4 with TRBJ2-7; D unclear. CDR3 size: 14 residues. Germline assignment: CDR1 SGHNT and CDR2 YYREEE (reference sequence). The V and J ends lost 0 bases and 4 bases respectively, with 11 bases between them. CDR3 sequence (DNA): TGTGCCAGCAGCTTGGGGTCAGGTCGATACGAGCAGTACTTC. Amino acids: CASSLGSGRYEQYF.

The chain links TRBV5-1 to TRBJ1-1; a weak D match, TRBD1 (6 bases). The CDR3 totals 15 residues. CDR1 is SGHRS, CDR2 YFSETQ, per germline. V lost 4 bases and J lost 4, with 17 bases in between. DNA of the CDR3: TGCGCCAGCAGCCCCCCGATTCAGGGGAGCACTGAAGCTTTCTTT. It is translated as CASSPPIQGSTEAFF.

This clone was seen once. J is TRBJ2-5 and V is TRBV6-6; maybe TRBD1 (5 bases). V was clipped by 7 bases and J by 5 bases, with 8 bases between them. This CDR3 has 11 amino acids. Germline V gives CDR1 MNHNY, CDR2 SVGAGI (reference sequence). In nucleotides, the CDR3 is TGTGCCAGCACCTCAGGGGAGACCCAGTACTTC. It encodes CASTSGETQYF.

The chain has TRBV10-3 and TRBJ2-2; maybe TRBD2 (6 bases). CDR3 length: 14 residues. The ends were cut back, 3 bases at V and 4 bases at J, with 9 bases in the middle. The V gene's germline CDR1 is ENHRY and CDR2 SYGVKD. The CDR3 here is CAISDAGLTGELFF. CDR3 bases: TGTGCCATCAGTGATGCGGGACTCACCGGGGAGCTGTTTTTT.

This clone was counted only a few times. The V gene is TRBV29-1, the J gene TRBJ1-1; D is undetermined. Germline V gives CDR1 SQVTM, CDR2 ANQGSEA. The CDR3 sequence is 10 residues long. Trimming removed 4 bases at V and 2 bases at J, with 2 bases between. CDR3 sequence (DNA): TGCAGCGTTGGCAACACTGAAGCTTTCTTT. Translating it yields CSVGNTEAFF.

The chain is built from TRBV7-3 and TRBJ2-5, with 9 bases that match TRBD2. CDR1 is SGHTA, CDR2 FQGTGA, per germline. Trimming at V came to 0 bases and at J to 2 bases, leaving 1 base not matched to a gene. The CDR3 totals 15 residues. In DNA, the CDR3 is TGTGCCAGCAGCTTAACTAGCGGGAGACAAGAGACCCAGTACTTC. Translation: CASSLTSGRQETQYF.

This chain joins TRBV10-3 and TRBJ1-4, with D perhaps matching TRBD1 (5 bases). The germline V and J ends were trimmed by 0 bases and 2 bases, with 7 bases remaining between them. The CDR3 runs to 15 residues. Germline V lookup: CDR1 ENHRY, CDR2 SYGVKD. CDR3 region: CAISESRGTNEKLFF. In DNA form, the CDR3 reads TGTGCCATCAGTGAGTCTAGGGGCACTAATGAAAAACTGTTTTTT.

J is TRBJ2-1 and V is TRBV7-9, with D possibly being TRBD1 (5 bases). The CDR3 covers 12 residues. In germline, CDR1 is SEHNR, CDR2 FQNEAQ (reference sequence). V was shortened by 5 bases and J by 10 bases, with 12 bases between the two germline ends. The CDR3 sequence is CASSTQVWEQFF. DNA of the CDR3: TGTGCCAGCAGCACACAGGTCTGGGAGCAGTTCTTC.